This TCR beta chain was identified in a study of T cell changes during pregnancy in multiple sclerosis. Clones were read by immunoSEQ multiplex PCR, and TCRdb kept only the in-frame ones, dropping some. The sample has approximately 89,000 clones; 94% are singletons. V lost 0 bases and J lost 2; bases outside the gene matches: 4. There are 15 residues in the CDR3. Germline V gene data show CDR1 as SGHNT and CDR2 as YYREEE (reference sequence). The starting material was peripheral blood, obtained after pregnancy. The rearrangement joins TRBV5-4 to TRBJ2-7; 8 bases match TRBD2. The source is a female donor in good health, enrolled as a control in a pregnancy study. Here the CDR3 DNA reads TGTGCCAGCAGCTTGGGGGGGACTAGGGCCTACGAGCAGTACTTC. As protein: CASSLGGTRAYEQYF. Using reference TRBV5-4 and TRBJ2-7 for the parts outside the CDR3, the full variable domain is ETGVTQSPTHLIKTRGQQVTLRCSSQSGHNTVSWYQQALGQGPQFIFQYYREEENGRGNFPPRFSGLQFPNYSSELNVNALELDDSALYLCASSLGGTRAYEQYFGPGTRLTVT.